The clone carrying this TCR beta chain was counted between two and nine times. Antigen specificity is unknown. Germline loops: CDR1 KGHDR, CDR2 SFDVKD. The CDR3 sequence is 12 residues long. The V end lost 4 bases, the J end lost 12 bases, and 12 bases lay between the germline ends. These data belong to a study of identical twins. Study-level findings and limits: Whereas memory repertoires showed no such difference, abundant cord blood beta clonotypes carried fewer insertions. A partial confounding effect on zero-insertion analyses could come from invariant MAIT and iNKT cells.

All donors comprised healthy Caucasians. Addition of a universal primer site occurred through template switching, and cDNA carried unique molecular identifiers. TCRdb re-analysed the 5' RACE reads in MiXCR, keeping a single row per CDR3 protein. This table holds some 900,000 distinct CDR3 sequences, over 9% found once. These data are also associated with another study on yellow fever vaccine responses in identical twins.

This receptor was obtained from a woman younger than 35 in good health. This chain uses TRBV24-1 with TRBJ2-1; TRBD2 might be the D (5 bases). Sequencing was performed on PBMCs. The CDR3 DNA reads as TGTGCCACCAGTGAGACCGAGAGGGTGCAGTTCTTC. Its translation: CATSETERVQFF.